This TCR beta chain was retrieved from a study of regulatory T cells in long-lasting Graves disease. The wider study: Under 3 months of antithyroid drugs had been taken by newly diagnosed Graves' patients.

Findings and limits, study-wide: Persistent disease favored TRBV28, TRBJ1-2 and TRBJ2-5. Researchers reported studying only peripheral blood, not thyroid tissue.

For TCR beta, libraries came from iRepertoire HTBI primers and Arm-PCR of CDR3 regions. From the multiplex PCR reads, TCRdb called clonotypes with MiXCR, one entry per CDR3 protein. The data contain a few hundred thousand distinct CDR3 sequences, approximately 18% of them singletons. Time point noted: newly diagnosed GD, antithyroid drugs for less than 3 months. Making the TCR library involved RNA that had been extracted from PBMCs. On this clonotype itself: Its antigen is currently unknown.

With 3 bases removed from V and 1 base from J, the gap between germline ends came to 10 bases. Germline CDR1 and CDR2: SGDLS and YYNGEE. The CDR3 contains 14 residues. The same specimen was also included in a second study, on T cells in Graves' hyperthyroidism and ophthalmopathy. That work adds: Diagnoses used clinical symptoms, serum thyroxine and TRAb, thyroid ultrasound and orbital computed tomography.

The clonotype was recovered from a woman in her twenties or thirties with Graves disease. This material consisted of peripheral blood mononuclear cells (PBMCs), taken at new diagnosis, from a patient treated with antithyroid drugs. This chain links TRBV9 with TRBJ1-1; D remains ambiguous. The CDR3 here is CASSAGEGNTEAFF. The CDR3 DNA sequence: TGTGCCAGCAGCGCTGGGGAGGGGAACACTGAAGCTTTCTTT.